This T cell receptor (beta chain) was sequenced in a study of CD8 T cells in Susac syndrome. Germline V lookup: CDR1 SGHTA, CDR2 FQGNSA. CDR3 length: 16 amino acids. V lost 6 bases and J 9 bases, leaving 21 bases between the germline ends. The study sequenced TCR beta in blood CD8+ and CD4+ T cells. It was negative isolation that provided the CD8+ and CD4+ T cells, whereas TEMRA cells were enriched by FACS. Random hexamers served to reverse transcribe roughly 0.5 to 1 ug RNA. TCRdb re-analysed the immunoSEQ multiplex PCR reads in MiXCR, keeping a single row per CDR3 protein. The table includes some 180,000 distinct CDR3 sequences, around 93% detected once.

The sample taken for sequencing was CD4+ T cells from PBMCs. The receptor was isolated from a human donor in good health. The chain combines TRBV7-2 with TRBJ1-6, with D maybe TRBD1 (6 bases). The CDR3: CASSSMNRVMGSPLHF. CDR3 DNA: TGTGCCAGCAGTTCTATGAACAGGGTGATGGGTTCACCCCTCCACTTT. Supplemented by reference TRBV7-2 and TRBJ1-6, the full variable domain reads GAGVSQSPSNKVTEKGKDVELRCDPISGHTALYWYRQSLGQGLEFLIYFQGNSAPDKSGLPSDRFSAERTGGSVSTLTIQRTQQEDSAVYLCASSSMNRVMGSPLHFGNGTRLTVT.